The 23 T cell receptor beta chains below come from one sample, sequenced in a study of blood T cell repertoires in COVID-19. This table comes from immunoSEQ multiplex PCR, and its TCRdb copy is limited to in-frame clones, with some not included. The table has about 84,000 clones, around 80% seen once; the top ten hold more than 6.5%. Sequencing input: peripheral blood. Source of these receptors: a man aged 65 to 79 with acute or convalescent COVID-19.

CDR3 protein: CASSAMTGSYSNTEAFF. Here the CDR3 DNA reads TGTGCCAGCAGCGCCATGACAGGGAGTTATAGTAACACTGAAGCTTTCTTT. The genes are TRBV7-6 and TRBJ1-1; TRBD1 aligns across 7 bases. The CDR3 runs to 17 residues. Germline V gives CDR1 SGHVS, CDR2 FNYEAQ. Germline trimming cut 5 bases from V and 2 bases from J; bases unmatched to any gene: 14.

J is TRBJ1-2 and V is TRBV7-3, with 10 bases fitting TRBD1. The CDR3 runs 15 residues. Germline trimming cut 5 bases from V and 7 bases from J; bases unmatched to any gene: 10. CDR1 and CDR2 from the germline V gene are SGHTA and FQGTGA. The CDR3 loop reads CASSLHGTGDSGYTF. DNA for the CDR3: TGTGCCAGCAGCCTTCACGGGACAGGGGATAGTGGCTACACCTTC.

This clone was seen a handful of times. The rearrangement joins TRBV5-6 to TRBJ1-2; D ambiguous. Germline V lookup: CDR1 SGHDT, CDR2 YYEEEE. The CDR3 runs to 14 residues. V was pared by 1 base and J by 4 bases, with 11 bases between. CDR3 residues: CASSLYHGVYGYTF. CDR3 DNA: TGTGCCAGCAGCTTGTACCACGGGGTCTATGGCTACACCTTC.

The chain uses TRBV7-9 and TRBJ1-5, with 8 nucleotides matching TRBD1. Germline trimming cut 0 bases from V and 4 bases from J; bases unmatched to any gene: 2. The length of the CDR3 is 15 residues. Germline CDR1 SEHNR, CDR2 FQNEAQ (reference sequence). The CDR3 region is CASSLARTGNQPQHF. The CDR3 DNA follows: TGTGCCAGCAGCTTAGCGCGGACAGGGAATCAGCCCCAGCATTTT.

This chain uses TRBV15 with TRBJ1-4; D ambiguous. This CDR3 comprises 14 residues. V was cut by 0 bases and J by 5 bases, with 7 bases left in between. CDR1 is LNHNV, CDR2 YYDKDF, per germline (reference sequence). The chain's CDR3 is CATSREQLNEKLFF. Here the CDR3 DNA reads TGTGCCACCAGCAGAGAACAGCTAAATGAAAAACTGTTTTTT.

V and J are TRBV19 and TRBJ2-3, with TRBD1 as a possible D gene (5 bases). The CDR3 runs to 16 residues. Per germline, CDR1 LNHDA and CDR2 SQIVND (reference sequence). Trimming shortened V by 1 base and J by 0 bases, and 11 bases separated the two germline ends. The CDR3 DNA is TGTGCCAGTAGTATAGGACAGCAACCAAGCACAGATACGCAGTATTTT. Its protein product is CASSIGQQPSTDTQYF.

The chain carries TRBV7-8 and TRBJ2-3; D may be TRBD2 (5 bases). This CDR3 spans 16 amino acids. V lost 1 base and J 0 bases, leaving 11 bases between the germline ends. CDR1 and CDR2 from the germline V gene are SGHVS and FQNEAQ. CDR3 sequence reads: CASSLGRLLSTDTQYF. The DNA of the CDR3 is TGTGCCAGCAGCTTAGGCCGACTATTGAGCACAGATACGCAGTATTTT.

CDR3 residues: CASMENRGYGYTF. CDR3 DNA sequence: TGTGCCAGCATGGAGAACCGGGGTTATGGCTACACCTTC. The rearrangement uses TRBV6-6 and TRBJ1-2; no definite D call. This CDR3 is 13 amino acids long. V shed 7 bases and J shed 5 bases, with 14 bases lying between them. In germline, CDR1 is MNHNY, CDR2 SVGAGI (reference sequence).

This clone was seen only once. The CDR3 DNA is TGTGCCAGCAGCGGGCGGGACAGCATCCTCTATGGCTACACCTTC. The encoded protein is CASSGRDSILYGYTF. This chain joins TRBV7-9 and TRBJ1-2, with 7 nucleotides matching TRBD1. Trimming took 5 bases from V and 4 from J; bases not matched to a gene: 10. The CDR3 is 15 amino acids. Germline assignment: CDR1 SEHNR and CDR2 FQNEAQ (reference sequence).

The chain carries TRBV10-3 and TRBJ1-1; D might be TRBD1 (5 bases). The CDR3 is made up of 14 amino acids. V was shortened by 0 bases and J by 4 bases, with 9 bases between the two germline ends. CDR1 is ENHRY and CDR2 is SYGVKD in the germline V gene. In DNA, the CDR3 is TGTGCCATCAGTGAGTCCCTAGGGGTCACTGAAGCTTTCTTT. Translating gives CAISESLGVTEAFF.

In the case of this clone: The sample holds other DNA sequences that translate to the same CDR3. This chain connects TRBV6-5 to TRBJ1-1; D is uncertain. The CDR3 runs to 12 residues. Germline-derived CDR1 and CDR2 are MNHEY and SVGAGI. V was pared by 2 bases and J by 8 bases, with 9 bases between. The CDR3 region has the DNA TGTGCCAGCAGTTACGCGGGTTCCGAAGCTTTCTTT. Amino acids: CASSYAGSEAFF.

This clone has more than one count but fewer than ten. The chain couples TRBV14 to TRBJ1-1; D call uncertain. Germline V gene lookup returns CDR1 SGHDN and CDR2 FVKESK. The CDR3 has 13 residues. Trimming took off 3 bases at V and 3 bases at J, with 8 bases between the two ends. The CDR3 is CASSHSGYTEAFF. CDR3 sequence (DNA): TGTGCCAGCAGCCACAGCGGGTACACTGAAGCTTTCTTT.

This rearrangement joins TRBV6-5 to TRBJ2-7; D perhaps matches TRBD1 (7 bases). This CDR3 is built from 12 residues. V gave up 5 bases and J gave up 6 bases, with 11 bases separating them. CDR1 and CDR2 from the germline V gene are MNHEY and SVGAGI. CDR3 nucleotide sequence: TGTGCCAGCAGTAGACAGGGAGGCGAGCAGTACGTC. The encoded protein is CASSRQGGEQYV.

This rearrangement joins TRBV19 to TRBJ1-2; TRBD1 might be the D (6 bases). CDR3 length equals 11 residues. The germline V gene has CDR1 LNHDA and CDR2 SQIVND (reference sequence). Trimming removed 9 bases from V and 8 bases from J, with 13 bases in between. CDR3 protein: CASLQGGGYTF. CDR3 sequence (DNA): TGTGCCAGCCTACAGGGCGGGGGCTACACCTTC.

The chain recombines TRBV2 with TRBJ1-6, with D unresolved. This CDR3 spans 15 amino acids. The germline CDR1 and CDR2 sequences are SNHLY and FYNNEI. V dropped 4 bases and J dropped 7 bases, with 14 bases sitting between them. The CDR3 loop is CASSVSSGGNSPLHF. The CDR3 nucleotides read TGTGCCAGCAGTGTCTCTTCGGGAGGGAATTCACCCCTCCACTTT.

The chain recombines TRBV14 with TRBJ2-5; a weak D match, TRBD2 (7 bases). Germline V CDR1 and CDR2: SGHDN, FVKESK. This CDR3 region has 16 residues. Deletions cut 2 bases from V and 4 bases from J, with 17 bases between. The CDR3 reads CASSQLGGGRGETQYF. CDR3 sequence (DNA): TGTGCCAGCAGCCAATTAGGCGGGGGCAGAGGAGAGACCCAGTACTTC.

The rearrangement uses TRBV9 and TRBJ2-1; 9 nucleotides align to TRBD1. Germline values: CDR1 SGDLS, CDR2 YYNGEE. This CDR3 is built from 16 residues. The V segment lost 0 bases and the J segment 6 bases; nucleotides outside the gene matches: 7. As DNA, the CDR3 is TGTGCCAGCAGCGTAGAGACAGGGGGAGATTTCAATGAGCAGTTCTTC. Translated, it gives CASSVETGGDFNEQFF.

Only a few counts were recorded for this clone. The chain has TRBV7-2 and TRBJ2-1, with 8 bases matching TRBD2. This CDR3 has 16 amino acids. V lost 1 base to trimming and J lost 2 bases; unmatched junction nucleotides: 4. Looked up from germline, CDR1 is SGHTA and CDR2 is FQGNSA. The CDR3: CASSLGTSNTYNEQFF. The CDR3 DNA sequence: TGTGCCAGCAGCTTAGGGACTAGCAACACCTACAATGAGCAGTTCTTC. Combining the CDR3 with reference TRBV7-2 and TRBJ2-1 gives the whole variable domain GAGVSQSPSNKVTEKGKDVELRCDPISGHTALYWYRQSLGQGLEFLIYFQGNSAPDKSGLPSDRFSAERTGGSVSTLTIQRTQQEDSAVYLCASSLGTSNTYNEQFFGPGTRLTVL.

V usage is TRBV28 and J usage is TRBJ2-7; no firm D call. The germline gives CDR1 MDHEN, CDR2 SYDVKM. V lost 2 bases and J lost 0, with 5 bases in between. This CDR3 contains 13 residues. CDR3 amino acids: CASSLGSSYEQYF. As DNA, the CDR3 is TGTGCCAGCAGTTTAGGTAGCTCCTACGAGCAGTACTTC.

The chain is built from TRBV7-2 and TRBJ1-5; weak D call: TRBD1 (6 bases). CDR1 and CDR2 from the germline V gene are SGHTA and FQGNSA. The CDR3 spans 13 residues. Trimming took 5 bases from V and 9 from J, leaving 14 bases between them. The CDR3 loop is CASSGGQMGPQHF. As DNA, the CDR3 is TGTGCCAGCAGCGGGGGACAAATGGGGCCCCAGCATTTT.

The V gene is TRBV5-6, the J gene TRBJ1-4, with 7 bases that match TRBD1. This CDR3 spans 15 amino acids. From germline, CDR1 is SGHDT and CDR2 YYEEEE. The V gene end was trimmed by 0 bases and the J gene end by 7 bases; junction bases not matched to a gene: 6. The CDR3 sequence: CASSLGQGGTEKLFF. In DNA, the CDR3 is TGTGCCAGCAGCTTGGGGCAGGGGGGAACTGAAAAACTGTTTTTT.

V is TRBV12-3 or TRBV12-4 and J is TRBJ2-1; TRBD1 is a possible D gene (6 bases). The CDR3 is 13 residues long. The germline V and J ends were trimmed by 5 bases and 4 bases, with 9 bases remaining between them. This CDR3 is CASSPTGYNEQFF. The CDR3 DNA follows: TGTGCCAGCAGTCCGACAGGATACAATGAGCAGTTCTTC.

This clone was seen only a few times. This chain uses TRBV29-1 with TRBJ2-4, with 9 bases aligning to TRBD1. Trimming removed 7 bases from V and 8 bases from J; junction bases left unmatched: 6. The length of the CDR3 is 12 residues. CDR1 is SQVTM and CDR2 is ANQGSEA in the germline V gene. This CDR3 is CSGQTGGDIQYF. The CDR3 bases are TGCAGCGGCCAAACAGGGGGCGACATTCAGTACTTC.